The 16 T cell receptor beta chains below come from one sample, sequenced in a study of technical replicates of blood from a few donors. Generated by immunoSEQ multiplex PCR, the TCRdb table keeps only in-frame clones and is missing some. This sample has some 70,000 clones; 95% to 97% occur once, and the top ten carry 0.25% to 0.3%. Specimen: T cells isolated from PBMCs. Source of these receptors: a human donor in good health.

This sequence joins TRBV18 and TRBJ1-4, with unresolved D. V shed 5 bases and J shed 4 bases, with 17 bases lying between them. CDR1 KGHSH and CDR2 LQKENI come from the germline V gene. This CDR3 spans 16 amino acids. The CDR3 coding sequence is TGTGCCAGCTCATCATTTAGCCCAGACCTTAATGAAAAACTGTTTTTT. Encoded protein: CASSSFSPDLNEKLFF.

The DNA for the CDR3 is TGTGCCAGCAGCCCTTTTTCGACCGGGGACACTGAAGCTTTCTTT. Encoded protein: CASSPFSTGDTEAFF. The chain recombines TRBV28 with TRBJ1-1; D ambiguous. The germline V gene has CDR1 MDHEN and CDR2 SYDVKM. The ends were cut back, 6 bases at V and 3 bases at J, with 17 bases in the middle. This CDR3 spans 15 amino acids.

This clone came up once. The chain employs TRBV6-5 and TRBJ2-6; D gene ambiguous. CDR1 and CDR2 (germline): MNHEY, SVGAGI. V lost 8 bases, J lost 0 bases, and 8 bases lay in between. This CDR3 has 14 residues. The CDR3 nucleotides are TGTGCCAGCGCCAGGCCCTCTGGGGCCAACGTCCTGACTTTC. Translated, it gives CASARPSGANVLTF.

The chain recombines TRBV5-4 with TRBJ2-1; 9 nucleotides match TRBD2. Germline V gene lookup returns CDR1 SGHNT and CDR2 YYREEE (reference sequence). This CDR3 is built from 15 residues. The junction had 5 bases not matched to a gene; V was cut back by 2 bases and J by 5 bases. This chain's CDR3 is CASSFASGIHNEQFF. The CDR3 region has the DNA TGTGCCAGCAGCTTTGCTAGCGGGATACACAATGAGCAGTTCTTC. The full variable domain, completed using reference TRBV5-4 and TRBJ2-1, is ETGVTQSPTHLIKTRGQQVTLRCSSQSGHNTVSWYQQALGQGPQFIFQYYREEENGRGNFPPRFSGLQFPNYSSELNVNALELDDSALYLCASSFASGIHNEQFFGPGTRLTVL.

This chain connects TRBV4-1 to TRBJ2-1, with D hard to call. Trimming left V 1 base short and J 5 bases short, with 3 bases between. This CDR3 region has 12 residues. The germline V gene has CDR1 MGHRA and CDR2 YSYEKL. CDR3 sequence reads: CASSQVNNEQFF. The CDR3 DNA reads TGCGCCAGCAGCCAAGTAAACAATGAGCAGTTCTTC.

The chain is built from TRBV5-6 and TRBJ2-5, with 7 bases fitting TRBD2. Germline V gene sequence: CDR1 SGHDT, CDR2 YYEEEE. The CDR3 is 15 amino acids. J gave up 2 bases and V 1 base, and 5 bases lay outside the gene matches. This chain's CDR3 is CASSLTGRGQETQYF. The CDR3 region has the DNA TGTGCCAGCAGCTTGACGGGGCGGGGGCAAGAGACCCAGTACTTC.

The chain employs TRBV9 and TRBJ2-7; 8 nucleotides match TRBD2. Unmatched junction bases numbered 7, after V lost 4 bases and J lost 1 base. CDR3 length: 15 amino acids. Germline-derived CDR1 and CDR2 are SGDLS and YYNGEE. The CDR3 sequence: CASSPSGSRSYEQYF. The CDR3 DNA reads TGTGCCAGCAGCCCGAGCGGGAGCCGATCCTACGAGCAGTACTTC.

Here the CDR3 reads CASSLTAAYEQYF. DNA of the CDR3: TGTGCCAGCAGCTTAACGGCAGCCTACGAGCAGTACTTC. The V call is TRBV7-3, the J call TRBJ2-7; D gene ambiguous. From germline, CDR1 is SGHTA and CDR2 FQGTGA. This CDR3 has 13 residues. Trimming stripped 0 bases from V and 2 bases from J, with 5 bases between.

The chain carries TRBV19 and TRBJ2-1; D unclear. This CDR3 has 11 amino acids. CDR1 is LNHDA, CDR2 SQIVND, per germline (reference sequence). V shed 6 bases and J shed 5 bases, with 5 bases lying between them. The DNA for the CDR3 is TGTGCCAGTAGCATTCACAATGAGCAGTTCTTC. Translating gives CASSIHNEQFF.

The V call is TRBV7-2, the J call TRBJ2-7; a weak D match, TRBD1 (5 bases). The CDR3 is made up of 14 amino acids. Trimming took off 1 base at V and 4 bases at J, with 11 bases between the two ends. CDR1 is SGHTA and CDR2 is FQGNSA in the germline V gene. The CDR3 bases are TGTGCCAGCAGCTTAGTAGGACAAATATACGAGCAGTACTTC. As protein: CASSLVGQIYEQYF.

This rearrangement joins TRBV10-1 to TRBJ2-1, with TRBD2 matching over 10 bases. Unmatched junction bases numbered 7, after V lost 4 bases and J lost 7 bases. The CDR3 length is 15 residues. In germline, CDR1 is WNHNN, CDR2 SYGVQD (reference sequence). This chain's CDR3 is CASSVRPSGSNEQFF. CDR3 bases: TGCGCCAGCAGTGTAAGGCCTAGCGGGAGTAATGAGCAGTTCTTC.

The chain recombines TRBV2 with TRBJ1-4; D ambiguous. The CDR3 sequence is 15 residues long. The germline V gene encodes CDR1 SNHLY and CDR2 FYNNEI. The V gene lost 5 bases and the J gene lost 0 bases, with 10 bases spanning the gap. The CDR3 loop reads CASSLPATTNEKLFF. In DNA, the CDR3 is TGTGCCAGCAGTCTCCCAGCGACAACTAATGAAAAACTGTTTTTT.

The chain uses TRBV4-2 and TRBJ2-5; D uncertain. Per the germline V gene, CDR1 is LGHNA and CDR2 is YNFKEQ. Between the trimmed V and J ends, which lost 4 bases and 5 bases, there was a span of 11 bases. The CDR3 runs 13 residues. DNA for the CDR3: TGTGCCAGCAGCCTCCTAGGAGTTGAGACCCAGTACTTC. This translates into CASSLLGVETQYF.

This clone was found once. This chain uses TRBV21-1 with TRBJ1-2; the table's D call, TRBD1, has no DNA check behind it. TRBV21-1 is flagged as a pseudogene. This CDR3 is 13 amino acids long. CDR3 sequence (DNA): TGTGCCAGCAGCAAAGCCAGGTCCTTTGCGCACACCTTC. Protein product: CASSKARSFAHTF.

The chain combines TRBV6-5 with TRBJ2-1; the match to TRBD1 covers 8 bases. This CDR3 is 12 amino acids long. Germline lookup yields CDR1 MNHEY and CDR2 SVGAGI. After removal of 6 bases from V and 10 bases from J, the junction contained 5 bases not matched to a gene. The CDR3 bases are TGTGCCAGCAGGGAACAGGGGGGAGAGCAGTTCTTC. Translation gives CASREQGGEQFF.

The chain carries TRBV7-9 and TRBJ1-2; TRBD1 matches 8 bases. The CDR3 spans 14 residues. Germline-derived CDR1 and CDR2 are SEHNR and FQNEAQ (reference sequence). V gave up 5 bases and J gave up 8 bases; unmatched junction bases: 10. The CDR3 loop reads CASSRSQGAGGYTF. The CDR3 DNA reads as TGTGCCAGCAGCCGCTCTCAGGGGGCGGGAGGCTACACCTTC. The full variable domain, with the rest looked up from reference TRBV7-9 and TRBJ1-2, is DTGVSQNPRHKITKRGQNVTFRCDPISEHNRLYWYRQTLGQGPEFLTYFQNEAQLEKSRLLSDRFSAERPKGSFSTLEIQRTEQGDSAMYLCASSRSQGAGGYTFGSGTRLTVV.